This TCR beta chain was captured by sequencing in a study of T cells after yellow fever vaccination (dated by TCRdb to 2018 to 2020). Looking at the study overall: Libraries from fractions with low cell numbers were prepared with the SMART-Seq v4 Ultra Low Input RNA kit. To follow T-cell clones before and after both primary and booster YFV17D yellow fever vaccination, bulk TCR alpha and beta repertoires underwent longitudinal sequencing. Two healthy male donors made up the cohort, one aged 18 to 29 years and the other aged 30 to 40 years. Bulk PBMC replicates and cell subsets were isolated from blood drawn at multiple timepoints before and after both primary and secondary immunization. Here is what the overall study found, with its caveats: Because the study included only a couple of donors, the extent to which the findings can be generalized is limited. Compared with the primary T-cell response, the secondary T-cell response was weaker but faster, peaking on day 5 rather than day 15. A small share of clonotypes was detected in both CD4 and CD8 compartments, with the overlap likely arising from convergent recombination. Computational filtering was needed because FACS-sorted repertoires could contain abundant contaminating clonotypes from the bulk population. Most clones expanded after primary vaccination were re-detected after the booster (about 95% of CD4 and roughly 85% of CD8), suggesting broad memory maintenance.

The run used an Illumina NovaSeq 6000. TCR cDNA was made using 5'RACE template switching, a step that added a universal primer site and unique molecular identifiers. Priming for cDNA synthesis came from both the TCR alpha and TCR beta constant segments. Libraries were amplified in two PCR steps, with sample barcodes and sequencing adapters added in the second step. Libraries were sequenced on Illumina HiSeq 2500 (2x100 bp) or NovaSeq (2x150 bp). On the authors' methods: Demultiplexing of reads and collapsing into UMI consensus sequences were performed with MIGEC, and V(D)J alignment was carried out with MiXCR. Clonotypes responding to the vaccine were identified with edgeR on replicate PBMC samples, with the criteria of FDR below 0.01 and a log2 fold change above 5 up to day 15. Bulk clonotypes were assigned CD4 or CD8 identity according to which sequenced CD4 or CD8 repertoire held them at higher abundance. Through fastp at Q25 and MiXCR, TCRdb rebuilt clones from the public reads, retaining in-frame beta chains. Every distinct CDR3 protein forms one entry, paired with its most common genes and DNA. The V and J calls shown here were made by TCRdb, not taken from the authors' results. This sample comprises over 250,000 distinct CDR3 sequences, approximately 5.2% of them detected only once. Together, the top ten hold about 3.5% of the sample.

The sample's treatment or condition label is to be understood as: live attenuated yellow fever vaccine strain. PBMCs were isolated from peripheral blood using a standard Ficoll-Paque protocol. Dynabeads CD4 and CD8 positive selection kits were used to isolate CD4 and CD8 T-cell fractions. TriZol was used to extract RNA from bulk PBMCs, CD4 and CD8 fractions, and dextramer-positive and dextramer-negative fractions. Its CDR3 holds 14 amino acids, cysteine through phenylalanine. Only the CDR3 part of the read is kept: 42 bases, read in frame from the first base. Ends trimmed: V by 6 bases, J by 4 bases; bases unmatched to a gene: 3. Points on this clonotype: Its antigen is not yet known. The sample holds no much larger clone one base away, and base qualities are not on file.

The source is a man aged 18 to 29 who received the YFV17D yellow fever vaccine. The V and J segments used are TRBV12-3 or TRBV12-4 and TRBJ2-1; TRBD2 lines up with 10 middle nucleotides. The sample was CD4+ T cells sorted from PBMCs, taken on the day of the yellow fever booster vaccination. The CDR3 corresponds to CASRGLAAYNEQFF. DNA sequence: TGTGCCAGCAGAGGACTAGCGGCTTACAATGAGCAGTTCTTC.